The next 4 T cell receptor beta chains were all read from a single sample in a study of metastatic and nonmetastatic thyroid tumors. Each patient came to thyroid surgery without any prior treatment (of any kind). TCRdb called clones again from the PCR reads with MiXCR. The table includes some 93,000 clones, roughly an eighth detected once. The source material was blood. Receptor source: a female donor with papillary thyroid cancer or a benign thyroid nodule (not recorded which). Some clones in this sample may be carry-over from other donors' samples.

This clone occurred many times. The rearrangement joins TRBV7-6 to TRBJ2-2; D may be TRBD1 (5 bases). Germline V gives CDR1 SGHVS, CDR2 FNYEAQ. The CDR3 is 14 amino acids. The V gene lost 5 bases and the J gene lost 7 bases, with 14 bases spanning the gap. CDR3 loop: CASSNRQRHGELFF. Written as DNA, the CDR3 is TGTGCCAGCAGCAACCGACAGCGCCACGGGGAGCTGTTTTTT.

This clone was recorded at least ten times. This CDR3 reads CASSYGARSDTQYF. Written as DNA, the CDR3 is TGTGCCAGCAGTTACGGGGCACGGTCCGATACGCAGTATTTT. The gene calls are TRBV6-5 and TRBJ2-3; D might be TRBD1 (5 bases). Germline V gene data show CDR1 as MNHEY and CDR2 as SVGAGI. Trimming pared 2 bases from V and 6 bases from J, leaving 12 bases between. This CDR3 comprises 14 residues.

This chain connects TRBV10-3 to TRBJ1-2, with D possibly being TRBD1 (6 bases). The CDR3 is made up of 14 amino acids. Trimming pared 6 bases from V and 7 bases from J, leaving 18 bases between. Germline CDR1 is ENHRY and CDR2 is SYGVKD. CDR3 protein: CAIRVAGVLGGYTF. CDR3 nucleotides: TGTGCCATCAGAGTAGCAGGGGTCCTGGGTGGCTACACCTTC.

This clone was observed at least ten times. The chain joins TRBV7-2 to TRBJ2-5; no clear D. Germline CDR1 is SGHTA and CDR2 is FQGNSA. V lost 0 bases, J lost 5 bases, and 10 bases lay in between. CDR3 length: 14 residues. The CDR3 DNA is TGTGCCAGCAGCTTAGCGCGCAGATGGGAGACCCAGTACTTC. It encodes CASSLARRWETQYF. Full variable domain (rest looked up from reference TRBV7-2 and TRBJ2-5): GAGVSQSPSNKVTEKGKDVELRCDPISGHTALYWYRQSLGQGLEFLIYFQGNSAPDKSGLPSDRFSAERTGGSVSTLTIQRTQQEDSAVYLCASSLARRWETQYFGPGTRLLVL.